These T cell receptor beta chains were read from a single sample in a study of low-dose radiotherapy and immunotherapy resistance in tumors. TCRdb itself ran the reads through MiXCR, one entry per CDR3 protein. Altogether 100,000 or so distinct CDR3 sequences are present, around 20% being singletons, with the ten largest covering roughly 4.3%. The sequences come from PBMCs, collected after low-dose radiotherapy plus immunotherapy. All receptors come from a male donor with prostate cancer. CDR3s include the opening cysteine and the closing phenylalanine or tryptophan. A D gene is named only where the DNA matches it firmly. A row's size may be missing; if present it is once, few, many or a size class.

V,D,size,J,DNA,CDR3
TRBV6-6,.,many,TRBJ1-5,TGTGCCAGCAGTTACTCGCAAACAGGGTACGGGGGCAATCAGCCCCAGCATTTT,CASSYSQTGYGGNQPQHF
TRBV5-5,.,many,TRBJ2-5,TGTGCCAGCAGTCTAGGACCAGACCAAGAGACCCAGTACTTC,CASSLGPDQETQYF
TRBV5-6,.,few,TRBJ2-2,TGTGCCAGCAGCCCCTGGAACACCGGGGAGCTGTTTTTT,CASSPWNTGELFF
TRBV4-2,TRBD2,many,TRBJ2-7,TGTGCCAGCAGCCAAGACGGGTCCCGGGGGGTTTCTTACGAGCAGTACTTC,CASSQDGSRGVSYEQYF
TRBV7-9,.,.,TRBJ2-2,.,CASSLVRAGETGELFFF
TRBV6-5,TRBD2,many,TRBJ2-7,TGTGCCAGCAGCCTCGAGGGACTAGCGGGGTACGAGCAGTACTTC,CASSLEGLAGYEQYF
TRBV20-1,.,many,TRBJ2-7,TGCAGTGCTCCCACAGGGCGGCCCCCCTACGAGCAGTACTTC,CSAPTGRPPYEQYF
TRBV2,.,many,TRBJ1-2,TGTGCCAGCAGTGAAGCGCCACTCTTAGAGGATGGCTACACCTTC,CASSEAPLLEDGYTF
TRBV29-1,TRBD2,many,TRBJ2-1,TGCAGCGTTGAAGGGGGGGGGGATGACCTTGACAATGAGCAGTTCTTC,CSVEGGGDDLDNEQFF
TRBV10-2,.,once,TRBJ1-6,TGCGCCAGCAGTGAGATATCAGATAATTCACCCCTCCACTTT,CASSEISDNSPLHF
TRBV7-6,TRBD1,many,TRBJ2-7,TGTGCCAGCAGCTTAAGCCGGGACAGGGCCTACGAGCAGTACTTC,CASSLSRDRAYEQYF
TRBV28,TRBD1,.,TRBJ1-6,TGTGCCAGCAGTTCTGGACAGGGTTGGCCACCCCTCCACTTT,CASSSGQGWPPLHF
TRBV20-1,TRBD2,.,TRBJ2-1,TGCAGTACCACCGGGGGGAGCGACTACAATGAGCAGTTCTTC,CSTTGGSDYNEQFF
TRBV4-1,.,many,TRBJ1-2,TGCGCCAGCAGCCAAGTACACATCCGAGACTACACCTTC,CASSQVHIRDYTF
TRBV30,.,many,TRBJ1-2,TGTGCCTGGAGCTCCGGGACACCCTATGGCTACACCTTC,CAWSSGTPYGYTF